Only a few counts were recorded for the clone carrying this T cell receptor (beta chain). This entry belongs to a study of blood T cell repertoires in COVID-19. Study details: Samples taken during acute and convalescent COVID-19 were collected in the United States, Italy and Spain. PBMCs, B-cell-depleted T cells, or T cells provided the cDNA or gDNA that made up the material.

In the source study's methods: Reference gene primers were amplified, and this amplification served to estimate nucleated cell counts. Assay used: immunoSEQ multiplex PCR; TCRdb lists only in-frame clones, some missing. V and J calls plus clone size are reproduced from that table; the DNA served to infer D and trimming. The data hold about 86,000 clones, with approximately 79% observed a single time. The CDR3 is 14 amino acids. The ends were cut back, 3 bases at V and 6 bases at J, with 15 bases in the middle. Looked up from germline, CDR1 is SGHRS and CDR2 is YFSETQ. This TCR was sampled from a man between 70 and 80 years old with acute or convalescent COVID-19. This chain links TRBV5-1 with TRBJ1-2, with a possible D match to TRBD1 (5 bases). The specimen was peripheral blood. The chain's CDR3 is CASSSPLRDDGYTF. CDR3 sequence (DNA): TGCGCCAGCAGCTCCCCCCTCAGGGATGATGGCTACACCTTC. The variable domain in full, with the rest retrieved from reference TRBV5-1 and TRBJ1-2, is KAGVTQTPRYLIKTRGQQVTLSCSPISGHRSVSWYQQTPGQGLQFLFEYFSETQRNKGNFPGRFSGRQFSNSRSEMNVSTLELGDSALYLCASSSPLRDDGYTFGSGTRLTVV.